This is a list of T cell receptor beta chains from one sample in a study of control samples from healthy donors and cancer patients. Libraries were prepared by immunoSEQ multiplex PCR; TCRdb keeps only in-frame clonotypes and omits some of them. Of around 170,000 clones listed, about 91% are singletons. Sample: blood. The receptor set was obtained from a woman under 40 in good health. Each CDR3 is given with its conserved first and last residue.

13 | TRBV19 | CASSRTRHQPQHF
14 | TRBV19 | CASSTDSSGNTIYF
16 | TRBV5-4 | CASSPPRRGGTNEQFF
14 | TRBV7-9 | CASSYGQSLYGYTF
16 | TRBV2 | CASRLPPAFEIYGYTF
14 | TRBV30 | CAWSNGGDYNEQFF
12 | TRBV29-1 | CSVAMEGYGYTF
17 | TRBV6-1 | CASSEFLAGTGVRGYTF
14 | TRBV5-1 | CASSSGRGDEKLFF
16 | TRBV7-9 | CASSPVRYGGADTQYF
18 | TRBV7-9 | CASSPRLAGAPNTGELFF
14 | TRBV24-1 | CATSDPGQRNTIYF
11 | TRBV6-2/TRBV6-3 | CASSHSYEQYF
15 | TRBV30 | CAWSPGTSGPDTQYF
13 | TRBV2 | CASSEKMRYEQYF
15 | TRBV5-1 | CASSFLGRGDNEQFF
11 | TRBV20-1 | CSARRDTEAFF
15 | TRBV11-1 | CASSLGLQGSDTQYF
12 | TRBV6-5 | CASFFSSGEAFF
15 | TRBV6-1 | CASSEGTSGSNEQFF
17 | TRBV4-1 | CASSQEAGGGSNQPQHF
15 | TRBV5-4 | CASSGTGTTQETQYF
14 | TRBV19 | CASSARQKNTEAFF
13 | TRBV3-1/TRBV3-2 | CASRGASTDTQYF
15 | TRBV20-1 | CSASRRGTTYNEQFF
17 | TRBV3-1/TRBV3-2 | CASSLRTGGVGNSPLHF